This is a list of T cell receptor beta chains from one sample in a study of blood T cell repertoires in COVID-19. Clones were read by immunoSEQ multiplex PCR, and TCRdb kept only the in-frame ones, dropping some. The sample has approximately 65,000 clones; 86% are singletons. The sequencing sample was made of peripheral blood. The origin of the receptors is a man between 50 and 59 years old with acute or convalescent COVID-19. CDR3s include the opening cysteine and the closing phenylalanine or tryptophan. The D gene is left open where the match is weak. Clone size is not always given. Where it is, it says once, few, many or a class for expanded clones.

clone size	D gene	V gene	J gene	CDR3 protein	CDR3 DNA
.	TRBD2	TRBV4-2	TRBJ2-7	CASSQDRASGSSHEQYF	TGTGCCAGCAGCCAAGATCGGGCTAGCGGGAGTTCCCACGAGCAGTACTTC
.	.	TRBV7-3	TRBJ2-1	CASSPKITSLGEQFF	TGTGCCAGCAGCCCCAAAATTACTAGCTTAGGTGAGCAGTTCTTC
.	.	TRBV19	TRBJ1-2	CASSISGDYGYTF	TGTGCCAGTAGTATTTCAGGGGACTATGGCTACACCTTC
.	TRBD1	TRBV29-1	TRBJ1-1	CSATTGGVEAFF	TGCAGCGCAACGACAGGGGGTGTTGAAGCTTTCTTT
.	TRBD1	TRBV28	TRBJ1-1	CASSLIRDRGLNTEAFF	TGTGCCAGCAGTTTAATCCGGGACAGGGGGCTGAACACTGAAGCTTTCTTT
.	.	TRBV11-2	TRBJ1-2	CASSLGGGTWKGYTF	TGTGCCAGCAGCTTAGGTGGAGGGACGTGGAAAGGCTACACCTTC
.	.	TRBV28	TRBJ1-5	CASSLVGSWHF	TGTGCCAGCAGTTTGGTTGGGAGTTGGCATTTT
.	TRBD1	TRBV7-3	TRBJ2-7	CASSLIDRGEQYF	TGTGCCAGCAGCCTCATCGACAGGGGCGAGCAGTACTTC
once	.	TRBV20-1	TRBJ2-7	CSASRSQRAYEQYF	TGCAGTGCTAGTCGTTCCCAACGCGCGTACGAGCAGTACTTC
.	.	TRBV9	TRBJ2-1	CASSPLGNNEQFF	TGTGCCAGCAGCCCTCTCGGGAACAATGAGCAGTTCTTC
.	.	TRBV7-9	TRBJ1-1	CASNTQGEREAFF	TGTGCCAGCAATACACAGGGCGAGAGGGAAGCTTTCTTT
.	.	TRBV19	TRBJ1-5	CASSIEGGPQPQHF	TGTGCCAGTAGTATAGAGGGTGGGCCTCAGCCCCAGCATTTT
.	.	TRBV11-3	TRBJ2-4	CASSLGGTRGNIQYF	TGTGCCAGCAGCTTAGGAGGGACACGAGGAAACATTCAGTACTTC
.	.	TRBV19	TRBJ1-2	CASSIQGYYGYTF	TGTGCCAGTAGTATCCAGGGGTACTATGGCTACACCTTC
.	.	TRBV2	TRBJ2-5	CASSPTTAQETQYF	TGTGCCAGCAGTCCGACAACCGCCCAAGAGACCCAGTACTTC
.	TRBD2	TRBV6-5	TRBJ2-1	CASRSIAGAYNEQFF	TGTGCCAGCAGATCAATAGCGGGAGCTTACAATGAGCAGTTCTTC
.	.	TRBV6-5	TRBJ2-7	CASSRTGTYEQYF	TGTGCCAGCAGTCGGACTGGTACCTACGAGCAGTACTTC
.	.	TRBV7-2	TRBJ2-3	CASSLQSGVGRADTQYF	TGTGCCAGCAGCTTACAGTCGGGAGTAGGTCGTGCAGATACGCAGTATTTT
.	TRBD2	TRBV19	TRBJ2-1	CASSIGGGGGRDEQFF	TGTGCCAGTAGTATAGGAGGCGGTGGCGGGAGGGATGAGCAGTTCTTC
.	.	TRBV11-2	TRBJ2-2	CASSLVQGGQHGELFF	TGTGCCAGCAGCTTAGTGCAGGGCGGTCAACACGGGGAGCTGTTTTTT
.	.	TRBV7-2	TRBJ1-2	CASRRGSYGYTF	TGTGCCAGCAGACGGGGGAGCTATGGCTACACCTTC
.	TRBD2	TRBV27	TRBJ2-3	CASSQTSADTQYF	TGTGCCAGCAGCCAGACTAGCGCTGATACGCAGTATTTT
.	.	TRBV21-1	TRBJ2-1	CATSGSGSYNEQFF	TGTGCCACCTCGGGGAGTGGCTCCTACAATGAGCAGTTCTTC
.	TRBD2	TRBV2	TRBJ2-1	CAGGTGGNEQFF	TGTGCCGGCGGGACGGGAGGCAATGAGCAGTTCTTC
.	.	TRBV18	TRBJ2-1	CASSRQVYNEQFF	TGTGCCAGCTCACGACAGGTTTACAATGAGCAGTTCTTC
.	.	TRBV13	TRBJ2-2	CATSKNTGELFF	TGTGCCACCTCTAAGAACACCGGGGAGCTGTTTTTT
.	TRBD2	TRBV9	TRBJ2-3	CASRGFSGGTDTQYF	TGTGCCAGCAGGGGATTCAGCGGGGGCACAGATACGCAGTATTTT
.	.	TRBV18	TRBJ2-3	CASSSYSTDTQYF	TGTGCCAGCTCCTCTTATAGCACAGATACGCAGTATTTT
.	.	TRBV7-6	TRBJ1-5	CASSFHDRNQPQHF	TGTGCCAGCAGCTTCCACGACAGAAATCAGCCCCAGCATTTT
.	TRBD1	TRBV24-1	TRBJ2-3	CATGGQGIDTQYF	TGTGCCACCGGGGGACAGGGGATAGATACGCAGTATTTT
.	.	TRBV28	TRBJ1-6	CASSPRPGGSPLHF	TGTGCCAGCAGTCCCAGGCCAGGAGGCTCACCCCTCCACTTT
.	.	TRBV12-3/TRBV12-4	TRBJ1-1	CASSLSLSPLAFF	TGTGCCAGCAGTTTAAGTTTAAGCCCCCTGGCTTTCTTT
.	TRBD1	TRBV19	TRBJ1-6	CASTEDRSGSPLHF	TGTGCCAGTACCGAGGACAGGTCGGGTTCACCCCTCCACTTT
medium-sized	.	TRBV7-3	TRBJ2-3	CASSPGYHTQYF	TGTGCCAGCAGCCCCGGGTACCATACGCAGTATTTT
.	TRBD2	TRBV9	TRBJ2-3	CASSVWTSGTSTDTQYF	TGTGCCAGCAGCGTATGGACTAGCGGGACTAGCACAGATACGCAGTATTTT
.	TRBD2	TRBV2	TRBJ2-7	CASRPLAGVNEQYF	TGTGCCAGCAGACCCCTAGCGGGGGTTAACGAGCAGTACTTC
.	TRBD1	TRBV9	TRBJ2-1	CASSVAGTGYNEQFF	TGTGCCAGCAGCGTGGCCGGGACAGGGTACAATGAGCAGTTCTTC
once	.	TRBV7-8	TRBJ1-6	CASSLYGGSPLHF	TGTGCCAGCAGCTTATACGGGGGTTCACCCCTCCACTTT
.	TRBD2	TRBV5-3	TRBJ2-5	CARSAVATSGSQTQYF	TGTGCCAGAAGCGCCGTCGCGACTAGCGGGTCGCAGACCCAGTACTTC
.	TRBD2	TRBV5-1	TRBJ2-5	CASTGGGGLETQYF	TGCGCCAGCACGGGTGGCGGGGGTTTAGAGACCCAGTACTTC
.	.	TRBV28	TRBJ2-7	CASRPPAEPGNSYEQYF	TGTGCCAGCAGGCCCCCCGCGGAACCCGGCAATTCCTACGAGCAGTACTTC
.	.	TRBV12-3/TRBV12-4	TRBJ2-3	CASRLEEDTQYF	TGTGCCAGCAGGCTCGAGGAAGATACGCAGTATTTT
.	.	TRBV19	TRBJ2-2	CASKGQWNTGELFF	TGTGCCAGTAAAGGACAGTGGAACACCGGGGAGCTGTTTTTT
.	.	TRBV30	TRBJ1-2	CAWMERNNYGYTF	TGTGCCTGGATGGAGAGGAATAACTATGGCTACACCTTC
once	TRBD1	TRBV28	TRBJ1-2	CASSSWTGASYGYTF	TGTGCCAGCAGTAGTTGGACAGGGGCGAGCTATGGCTACACCTTC
.	TRBD2	TRBV7-3	TRBJ2-1	CASSPTPINLAGVDYNEQFF	TGTGCCAGCAGCCCAACCCCAATCAACCTAGCGGGGGTAGACTACAATGAGCAGTTCTTC
.	.	TRBV20-1	TRBJ2-7	CSARSGHEQYF	TGCAGTGCTAGAAGCGGACACGAGCAGTACTTC
once	TRBD2	TRBV3-1/TRBV3-2	TRBJ2-1	CASSQDRREGRYNEQFF	TGTGCCAGCAGCCAAGATCGACGGGAGGGAAGGTACAATGAGCAGTTCTTC
few	TRBD1	TRBV30	TRBJ1-4	CAWSADRGSEKLFF	TGTGCCTGGAGCGCAGACAGGGGTAGTGAAAAACTGTTTTTT
.	.	TRBV2	TRBJ1-2	CASSSLRYGYTF	TGTGCCAGCAGCAGTCTCCGCTATGGCTACACCTTC
.	TRBD2	TRBV13	TRBJ2-7	CASSFSQAGGVAYEQYF	TGTGCCAGCAGCTTTTCCCAAGCGGGGGGAGTCGCCTACGAGCAGTACTTC
.	TRBD1	TRBV5-1	TRBJ2-5	CASSGGSGQPQETQYF	TGCGCCAGCAGCGGAGGTTCGGGACAGCCCCAAGAGACCCAGTACTTC
.	TRBD1	TRBV10-1	TRBJ1-1	CASSKGGLVFF	TGCGCCAGCAGTAAAGGGGGCTTGGTTTTCTTT
once	.	TRBV19	TRBJ2-3	CASSSQVTDTQYF	TGTGCCAGTAGTTCTCAGGTAACAGATACGCAGTATTTT
.	.	TRBV18	TRBJ2-7	CASSPEIPTGNEQYF	TGTGCCAGCTCACCAGAGATCCCGACGGGGAATGAGCAGTACTTC
once	.	TRBV19	TRBJ2-1	CASRDPSSYNEQFF	TGTGCCAGTAGAGACCCTAGCTCCTACAATGAGCAGTTCTTC
.	.	TRBV6-4	TRBJ1-1	CASSDGRVGTEAFF	TGTGCCAGCAGTGATGGGAGGGTAGGAACTGAAGCTTTCTTT
.	.	TRBV2	TRBJ1-2	CASSSVGYGYTF	TGTGCCAGCTCTTCGGTCGGCTATGGCTACACCTTC
.	.	TRBV5-6	TRBJ1-5	CASSLQDQPQHF	TGTGCCAGCAGCTTGCAGGATCAGCCCCAGCATTTT